A selection of T cell receptor beta chains follows, all from one sample in a study of blood T cell repertoires in COVID-19. Repertoires were generated with immunoSEQ multiplex PCR, while TCRdb's copy carries only in-frame clones and drops some. The sample holds about 490,000 clones, 80% to 90% seen once. The sample was peripheral blood. The origin of the receptors is a human donor in a cohort sampled during active COVID-19. Both conserved end residues are part of each CDR3. Fields, in order: clone size, V gene, J gene, D gene, CDR3 DNA, CDR3 protein. A D gene is named only where the DNA matches it firmly. Expanded clones get a size class; other rows say once, few or many, or leave the size out.

-	TRBV19	TRBJ2-7	-	TGTGCCAGTAGCTACAGTAAAACCTACGAGCAGTACTTC	CASSYSKTYEQYF
-	TRBV18	TRBJ2-3	TRBD1	TGTGCCAGCTCACCAGGCAGGGGGCCGACAGATACGCAGTATTTT	CASSPGRGPTDTQYF
-	TRBV29-1	TRBJ1-2	TRBD1	TGCAGCGTAGGATTGGGACAGGACTATGGCTACACCTTC	CSVGLGQDYGYTF
-	TRBV5-1	TRBJ1-1	TRBD1	TGCGCCAGCAGCGGACAGGGCGGGAACACTGAAGCTTTCTTT	CASSGQGGNTEAFF
-	TRBV6-2/TRBV6-3	TRBJ1-1	-	TGTGCCAGCAGGTACATCTCCCCGAACACTGAAGCTTTCTTT	CASRYISPNTEAFF
once	TRBV3-1/TRBV3-2	TRBJ1-4	-	TGTGCCAGCAGCCAAGAGAACTCAAATGAAAAACTGTTTTTT	CASSQENSNEKLFF
-	TRBV24-1	TRBJ1-2	-	TGTGCCACCAGTGACAGGGAACGGTATGGCTACACCTTC	CATSDRERYGYTF
-	TRBV29-1	TRBJ2-7	-	TGCAGCGTTGAAGCTGGGGCTGGGTCCTACGAGCAGTACTTC	CSVEAGAGSYEQYF
once	TRBV11-3	TRBJ2-1	-	TGTGCCAGCAGCCCGGGTTGGTCCTACAATGAGCAGTTCTTC	CASSPGWSYNEQFF
-	TRBV27	TRBJ1-1	TRBD1	TGTGCCAGCAGTCGAACAGGGGGCCAGAACACTGAAGCTTTCTTT	CASSRTGGQNTEAFF
-	TRBV28	TRBJ2-4	TRBD1	TGTGCCAGCAGTACCTTGACAGGGCTCCTAGCCAAAAACATTCAGTACTTC	CASSTLTGLLAKNIQYF
-	TRBV4-2	TRBJ2-7	TRBD2	TGTGCCAGCAGCAAAGGGACTAGCCAACCCTACGAGCAGTACTTC	CASSKGTSQPYEQYF
-	TRBV2	TRBJ1-3	TRBD1	TGTGCCAGCAGTAAGGACAGGCGCGCCTCTGGAAACACCATATATTTT	CASSKDRRASGNTIYF
-	TRBV7-3	TRBJ2-7	-	TGTGCCAGCAGCCAAGAGGGGGCCTACGAGCAGTACTTC	CASSQEGAYEQYF
-	TRBV19	TRBJ1-5	TRBD1	TGTGCCAGTAGTGGAGGGACAGGGAACAATCAGCCCCAGCATTTT	CASSGGTGNNQPQHF
-	TRBV11-1	TRBJ2-3	TRBD2	TGTGCCAGCAGTTGGATAGCGGGAGGGTCAGATACGCAGTATTTT	CASSWIAGGSDTQYF
-	TRBV7-9	TRBJ2-3	-	TGTGCCAGCAGCTTATGGAGAGGGAAGGATACGCAGTATTTT	CASSLWRGKDTQYF